This TCR beta chain was recovered during a study of blood T cell repertoires in COVID-19. Study context: T cells, B-cell-depleted T cells, or PBMCs provided the cDNA or gDNA that served as material.

Germline-derived CDR1 and CDR2 are MNHEY and SVGEGT. Between the trimmed V and J ends, which lost 0 bases and 0 bases, there was a span of 6 bases. CDR3 length: 15 amino acids. Profiled with immunoSEQ multiplex PCR; TCRdb holds only in-frame clones, not every one. The profile shows 84,000 or so clones, around 80% of them singletons. The chain recombines TRBV6-2 or TRBV6-3 with TRBJ1-3, with unresolved D. The sequencing sample was made of peripheral blood. This clonotype was sampled from an elderly woman with acute or convalescent COVID-19. The CDR3 sequence: CASSYSTSSGNTIYF. The CDR3, as DNA: TGTGCCAGCAGTTACTCGACAAGCTCTGGAAACACCATATATTTT.